The present T cell receptor beta chain was sequenced within a study of T-cell memory formation after mild COVID-19. This clonotype was observed a few times. After 5'RACE with constant-segment primers, TCR alpha and TCR beta cDNA libraries carrying sample barcodes and UMIs were obtained. TCRdb ran MiXCR on the 5' RACE reads and lists one entry per CDR3 protein. The table lists about 240,000 distinct CDR3 sequences, roughly a tenth of them singletons, with 22% in the top ten. Sequencing used PBMCs or a T cell subset sorted from them (not recorded which). The sequence was collected from a man younger than 30 who had mild COVID-19 (a few samples of this study predate the infection). Cell type and time point are not known.

CDR3: CASSPQVYEQYF. CDR3 bases: TGTGCCAGCAGCCCACAGGTCTACGAGCAGTACTTC. The chain carries TRBV12-3 or TRBV12-4 and TRBJ2-7, with D possibly TRBD1 on 5 matching bases. CDR3 length equals 12 residues. V lost 6 bases to trimming and J lost 3 bases, with 9 bases between them.